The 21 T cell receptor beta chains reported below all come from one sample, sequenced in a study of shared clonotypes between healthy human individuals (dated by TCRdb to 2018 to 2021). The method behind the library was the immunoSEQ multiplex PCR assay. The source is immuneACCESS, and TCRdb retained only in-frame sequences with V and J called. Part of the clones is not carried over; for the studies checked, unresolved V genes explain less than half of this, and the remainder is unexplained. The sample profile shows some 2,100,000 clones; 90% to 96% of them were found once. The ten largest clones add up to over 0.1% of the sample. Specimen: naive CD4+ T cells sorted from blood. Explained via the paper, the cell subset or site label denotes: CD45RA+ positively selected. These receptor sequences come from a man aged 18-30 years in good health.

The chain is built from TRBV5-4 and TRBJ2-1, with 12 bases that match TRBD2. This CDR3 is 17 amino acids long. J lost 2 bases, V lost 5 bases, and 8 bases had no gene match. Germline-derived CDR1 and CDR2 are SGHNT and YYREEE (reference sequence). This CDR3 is CASSSLAGGPTYNEQFF. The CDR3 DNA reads TGTGCCAGCAGTTCCCTAGCGGGAGGGCCGACCTACAATGAGCAGTTCTTC.

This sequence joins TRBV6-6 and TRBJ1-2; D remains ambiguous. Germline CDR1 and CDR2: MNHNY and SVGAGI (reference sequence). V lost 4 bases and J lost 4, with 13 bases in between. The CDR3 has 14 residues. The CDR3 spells CASSSPGDSYGYTF. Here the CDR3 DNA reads TGTGCCAGCAGTTCGCCCGGAGATTCCTATGGCTACACCTTC.

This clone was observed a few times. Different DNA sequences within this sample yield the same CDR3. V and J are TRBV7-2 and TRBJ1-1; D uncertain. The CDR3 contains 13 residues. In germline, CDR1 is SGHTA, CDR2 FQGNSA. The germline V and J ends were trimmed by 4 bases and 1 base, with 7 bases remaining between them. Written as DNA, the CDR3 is TGTGCCAGCAGCTCACAGAGGAACACTGAAGCTTTCTTT. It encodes CASSSQRNTEAFF.

CDR3 nucleotides: TGTGCCAGCAGTTACGCAGGAACCGAGCAGTACTTC. Its translation is CASSYAGTEQYF. The chain links TRBV6-6 to TRBJ2-7; D unclear. In germline, CDR1 is MNHNY, CDR2 SVGAGI (reference sequence). The CDR3 spans 12 residues. V was clipped by 2 bases and J by 6 bases, with 8 bases between them.

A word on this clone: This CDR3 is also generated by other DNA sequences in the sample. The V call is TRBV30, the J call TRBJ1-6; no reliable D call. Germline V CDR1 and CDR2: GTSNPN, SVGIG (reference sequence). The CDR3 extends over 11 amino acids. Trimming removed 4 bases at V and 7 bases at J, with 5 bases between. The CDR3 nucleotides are TGTGCCTGGACCGCGAATTCACCCCTCCACTTT. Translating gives CAWTANSPLHF.

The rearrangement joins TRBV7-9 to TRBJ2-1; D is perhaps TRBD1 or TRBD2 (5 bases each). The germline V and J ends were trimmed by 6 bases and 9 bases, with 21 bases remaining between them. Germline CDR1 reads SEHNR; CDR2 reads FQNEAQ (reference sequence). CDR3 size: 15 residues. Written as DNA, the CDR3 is TGTGCCAGCAGACCCAACACCGGGACCCAGAGTGAGCAGTTCTTC. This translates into CASRPNTGTQSEQFF.

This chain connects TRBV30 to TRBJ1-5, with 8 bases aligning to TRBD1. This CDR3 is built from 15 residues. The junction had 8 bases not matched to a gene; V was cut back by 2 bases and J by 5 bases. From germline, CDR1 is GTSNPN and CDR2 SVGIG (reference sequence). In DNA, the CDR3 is TGTGCCTGGAGTACCAACAGGGGGGGAGATCAGCCCCAGCATTTT. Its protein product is CAWSTNRGGDQPQHF.

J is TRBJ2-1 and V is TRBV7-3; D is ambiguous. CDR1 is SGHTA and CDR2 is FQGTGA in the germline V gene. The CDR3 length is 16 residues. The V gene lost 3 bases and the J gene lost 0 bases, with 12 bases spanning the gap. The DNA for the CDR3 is TGTGCCAGCAGCTTTGGAAGGTTAAGCTCCTACAATGAGCAGTTCTTC. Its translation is CASSFGRLSSYNEQFF.

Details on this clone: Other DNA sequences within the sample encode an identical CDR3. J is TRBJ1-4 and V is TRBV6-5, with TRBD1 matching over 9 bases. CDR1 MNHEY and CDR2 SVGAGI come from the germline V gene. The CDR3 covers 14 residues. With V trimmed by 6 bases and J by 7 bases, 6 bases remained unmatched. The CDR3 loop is CASSPGQGREKLFF. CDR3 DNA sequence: TGTGCCAGCAGCCCGGGACAGGGACGTGAAAAACTGTTTTTT.

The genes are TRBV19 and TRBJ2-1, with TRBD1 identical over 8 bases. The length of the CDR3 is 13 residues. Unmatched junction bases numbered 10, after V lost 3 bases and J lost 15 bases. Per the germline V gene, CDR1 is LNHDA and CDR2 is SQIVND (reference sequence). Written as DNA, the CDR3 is TGTGCCAGTAGTATCTCCCGGGACAGGCGCGTGTTCTTC. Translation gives CASSISRDRRVFF.

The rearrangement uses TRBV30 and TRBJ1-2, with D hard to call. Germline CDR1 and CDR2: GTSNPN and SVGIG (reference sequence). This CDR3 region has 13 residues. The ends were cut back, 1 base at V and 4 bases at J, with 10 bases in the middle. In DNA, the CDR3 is TGTGCCTGGAGTGGTGACGAAGGCTATGGCTACACCTTC. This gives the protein CAWSGDEGYGYTF.

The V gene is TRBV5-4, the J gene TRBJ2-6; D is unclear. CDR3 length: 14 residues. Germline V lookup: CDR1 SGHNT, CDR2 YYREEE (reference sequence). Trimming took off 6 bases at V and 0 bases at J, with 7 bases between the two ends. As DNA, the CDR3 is TGTGCCAGCACCGTGGCCTCTGGGGCCAACGTCCTGACTTTC. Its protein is CASTVASGANVLTF. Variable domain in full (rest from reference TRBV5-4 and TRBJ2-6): ETGVTQSPTHLIKTRGQQVTLRCSSQSGHNTVSWYQQALGQGPQFIFQYYREEENGRGNFPPRFSGLQFPNYSSELNVNALELDDSALYLCASTVASGANVLTFGAGSRLTVL.

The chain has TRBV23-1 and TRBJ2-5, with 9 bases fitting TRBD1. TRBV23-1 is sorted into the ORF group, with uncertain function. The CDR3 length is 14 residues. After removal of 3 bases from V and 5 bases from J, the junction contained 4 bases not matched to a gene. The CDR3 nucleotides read TGCGCCAGCAGTCAGAGACAGGGGGGTGAGACCCAGTACTTC. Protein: CASSQRQGGETQYF.

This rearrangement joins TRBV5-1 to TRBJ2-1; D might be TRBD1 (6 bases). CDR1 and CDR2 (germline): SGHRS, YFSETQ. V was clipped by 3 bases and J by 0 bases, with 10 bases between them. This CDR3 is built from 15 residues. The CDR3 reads CASSWMDSSYNEQFF. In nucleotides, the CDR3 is TGCGCCAGCAGCTGGATGGACAGCTCCTACAATGAGCAGTTCTTC.

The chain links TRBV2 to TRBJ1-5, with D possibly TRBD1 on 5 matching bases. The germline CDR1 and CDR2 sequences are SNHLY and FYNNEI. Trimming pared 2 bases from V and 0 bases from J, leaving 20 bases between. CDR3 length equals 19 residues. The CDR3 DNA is TGTGCCAGCAGTGAATCCCACAGTGGGGGGAGATATAGCAATCAGCCCCAGCATTTT. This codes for CASSESHSGGRYSNQPQHF.

In nucleotides, the CDR3 is TGTGCCAGCACCGTCGGACAGGAGAACACCGGGGAGCTGTTTTTT. This codes for CASTVGQENTGELFF. The rearrangement joins TRBV11-2 to TRBJ2-2; TRBD1 matches at 7 bases. The trim removed 7 bases at V and 1 base at J, leaving 6 bases unmatched. CDR3 length: 15 amino acids. Germline V gene data show CDR1 as SGHAT and CDR2 as FQNNGV.

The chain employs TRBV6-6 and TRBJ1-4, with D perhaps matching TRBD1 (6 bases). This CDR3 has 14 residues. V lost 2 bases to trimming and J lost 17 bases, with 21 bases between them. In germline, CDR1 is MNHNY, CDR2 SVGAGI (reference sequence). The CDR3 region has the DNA TGTGCCAGCAGTTACACAACCCGGGACACGGCTTCTTTTTTT. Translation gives CASSYTTRDTASFF.

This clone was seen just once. The CDR3 spells CASSLAGRAYSPLHF. The CDR3 bases are TGCGCCAGCAGCTTGGCAGGGCGGGCCTATTCACCCCTCCACTTT. V and J are TRBV5-1 and TRBJ1-6, with TRBD1 as a possible D gene (5 bases). Germline V gives CDR1 SGHRS, CDR2 YFSETQ. V dropped 0 bases and J dropped 8 bases, with 12 bases sitting between them. CDR3 length: 15 amino acids.

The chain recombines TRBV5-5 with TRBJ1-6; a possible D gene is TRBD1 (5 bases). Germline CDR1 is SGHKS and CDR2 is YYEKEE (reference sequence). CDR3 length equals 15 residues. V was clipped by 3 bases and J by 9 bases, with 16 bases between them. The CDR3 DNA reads TGTGCCAGCAGCTCGTCCAGGGAGGGAGGTTCACCCCTCCACTTT. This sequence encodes CASSSSREGGSPLHF.

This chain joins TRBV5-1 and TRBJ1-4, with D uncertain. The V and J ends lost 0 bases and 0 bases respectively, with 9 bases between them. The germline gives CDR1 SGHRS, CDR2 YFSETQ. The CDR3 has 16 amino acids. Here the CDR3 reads CASSLGVGSTNEKLFF. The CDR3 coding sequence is TGCGCCAGCAGCTTGGGAGTGGGATCAACTAATGAAAAACTGTTTTTT. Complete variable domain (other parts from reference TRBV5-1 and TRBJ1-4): KAGVTQTPRYLIKTRGQQVTLSCSPISGHRSVSWYQQTPGQGLQFLFEYFSETQRNKGNFPGRFSGRQFSNSRSEMNVSTLELGDSALYLCASSLGVGSTNEKLFFGSGTQLSVL.

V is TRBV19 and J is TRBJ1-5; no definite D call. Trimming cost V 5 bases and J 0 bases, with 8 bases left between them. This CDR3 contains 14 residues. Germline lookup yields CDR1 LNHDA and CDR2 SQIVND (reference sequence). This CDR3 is CASSDSFSNQPQHF. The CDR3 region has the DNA TGTGCCAGTAGTGACTCATTTAGCAATCAGCCCCAGCATTTT.